A single sample gave rise to the 10 T cell receptor beta chains below, sequenced in a study of PD-L1 blockade in urothelial cancer. Clones were read by immunoSEQ multiplex PCR, and TCRdb kept only the in-frame ones, dropping some. The sample lists 35,000 or so clones, over 70% occurring once. This specimen was PBMCs, taken around atezolizumab (anti-PD-L1) treatment. These receptors were collected from a man between 60 and 70 years old with urothelial cancer.

The rearrangement uses TRBV5-1 and TRBJ1-4; tentative D call: TRBD1 (5 bases). The V end was cut by 1 base, the J end by 4 bases, with 5 bases between. Germline V gene lookup returns CDR1 SGHRS and CDR2 YFSETQ. This CDR3 contains 13 residues. The DNA of the CDR3 is TGCGCCAGCAGCTTGAGGGGTAATGAAAAACTGTTTTTT. Amino acids: CASSLRGNEKLFF.

The chain combines TRBV19 with TRBJ1-5, with a tentative D call TRBD1 (6 bases). The germline CDR1 and CDR2 sequences are LNHDA and SQIVND (reference sequence). V was trimmed by 9 bases and J by 1 base, leaving 19 bases between them. The CDR3 is made up of 16 amino acids. The CDR3, as DNA: TGTGCCAGCGAAGGACAGCTTAGTGTCAGCAATCAGCCCCAGCATTTT. This codes for CASEGQLSVSNQPQHF.

The rearrangement uses TRBV19 and TRBJ1-2; D not certain. This CDR3 is 16 amino acids long. The V end lost 1 base, the J end lost 8 bases, and 20 bases lay between the germline ends. From germline, CDR1 is LNHDA and CDR2 SQIVND (reference sequence). CDR3 residues: CASSIGARILTSGYTF. DNA for the CDR3: TGTGCCAGTAGTATAGGGGCCAGAATTTTGACAAGCGGCTACACCTTC.

V is TRBV6-5 and J is TRBJ2-7; 7 bases line up with TRBD2. The CDR3 runs to 14 residues. V lost 6 bases, J lost 0 bases, and 5 bases stayed unmatched. CDR1 is MNHEY, CDR2 SVGAGI, per germline. The CDR3 loop is CASSFRDYSYEQYF. CDR3 DNA sequence: TGTGCCAGCAGCTTCCGGGACTACTCCTACGAGCAGTACTTC.

The chain is built from TRBV10-2 and TRBJ2-1, with no clear D. V lost 2 bases and J 4 bases, leaving 12 bases between the germline ends. The CDR3 runs to 15 residues. CDR1 and CDR2 (germline): WSHSY, SAAADI. CDR3 in amino acids: CASSETVSPYNEQFF. CDR3 DNA: TGCGCCAGCAGTGAGACGGTTAGCCCTTACAATGAGCAGTTCTTC.

By share of the sample, this clone is medium-sized. The chain uses TRBV30 and TRBJ2-2, with 7 bases fitting TRBD2. The CDR3 totals 14 residues. V shed 5 bases and J 6 bases; nucleotides not matched to a gene: 9. Germline lookup yields CDR1 GTSNPN and CDR2 SVGIG (reference sequence). CDR3 protein: CAWARLATSGELFF. The CDR3 nucleotides are TGTGCCTGGGCGCGACTAGCTACATCCGGGGAGCTGTTTTTT.

The chain employs TRBV4-2 and TRBJ1-4; D is possibly TRBD1 (6 bases). The germline V gene has CDR1 LGHNA and CDR2 YNFKEQ. The V and J ends lost 0 bases and 9 bases respectively, with 26 bases between them. This CDR3 has 19 residues. The CDR3 loop is CASSQDGQFDAHLTKKLFF. DNA for the CDR3: TGTGCCAGCAGCCAAGACGGACAGTTCGATGCTCATTTAACGAAAAAACTGTTTTTT.

In the case of this clone: Other DNA sequences in the sample encode the same CDR3. The J gene is TRBJ1-1, the V gene TRBV5-1; D is possibly TRBD1 (5 bases). V dropped 4 bases and J dropped 2 bases, with 6 bases sitting between them. Germline V gene sequence: CDR1 SGHRS, CDR2 YFSETQ. This CDR3 contains 12 residues. CDR3 nucleotide sequence: TGCGCCAGCAGCACAGGCAACACTGAAGCTTTCTTT. Its translation: CASSTGNTEAFF.

The chain has TRBV5-8 and TRBJ2-5; TRBD2 agrees at 7 bases. After removal of 3 bases from V and 1 base from J, the junction contained 0 bases not matched to a gene. Per the germline V gene, CDR1 is SGHTS and CDR2 is YDEGEE. The CDR3 is 13 amino acids. The CDR3 sequence is CASSWGGQETQYF. CDR3 bases: TGTGCCAGCAGCTGGGGGGGCCAAGAGACCCAGTACTTC.

This rearrangement joins TRBV7-9 to TRBJ1-2, with a weak D call TRBD1 (5 bases). CDR1 and CDR2 from the germline V gene are SEHNR and FQNEAQ (reference sequence). V lost 5 bases to trimming and J lost 7 bases, with 11 bases between them. CDR3 length equals 12 residues. The CDR3 DNA reads as TGTGCCAGCAGCCCAGGGTTGGCTGGCTACACCTTC. Its translation is CASSPGLAGYTF.